Shown below are 20 T cell receptor beta chains from a single sample sequenced in a study of spatial heterogeneity in lung cancer. As to time point: sample taken at primary tumor resection. These receptors' targets are unknown. Notes on the study in general: How many expanded intratumoral alpha and beta TCRs were present tracked the tumor mutation count, which was a count of nonsynonymous mutations.

TCRdb recomputed calls from the 5' RACE reads with MiXCR, one row per CDR3 protein. The sample carries hundreds of distinct CDR3 sequences, around 6.6% recorded once. The sample in question was lung tumor tissue, obtained at surgery. The receptors stem from a female donor with early-stage non-small cell lung cancer.

In the case of this clonotype: Within a library made for alpha chains, this beta chain is off target, and its count is uninformative. Here the CDR3 DNA reads TGTGCCAGCAGTTCCCTTGGACAGGGTTTCAGTTCCGATGAGCAGTTCTTC. Translating it yields CASSSLGQGFSSDEQFF. V usage is TRBV27 and J usage is TRBJ2-1; 8 bases fit TRBD1. The trim removed 4 bases at V and 8 bases at J, leaving 16 bases unmatched. This CDR3 comprises 17 residues. Germline V gene sequence: CDR1 MNHEY, CDR2 SMNVEV (reference sequence).

This clonotype ranks as medium-sized. This beta chain lies outside the target of a library built for alpha chains; its clone size means little. The V gene is TRBV5-1, the J gene TRBJ1-2; TRBD1 matches at 8 bases. The CDR3 length is 16 residues. J gave up 7 bases and V 3 bases, and 14 bases lay outside the gene matches. From germline, CDR1 is SGHRS and CDR2 YFSETQ. In DNA, the CDR3 is TGCGCCAGCAGCTCCCGGGGCCAGGGGGCAATAGGTGGCTACACCTTC. Translating gives CASSSRGQGAIGGYTF.

Judged by abundance, this clonotype is large. This beta chain came through as a stray read in a library set up for alpha chains, and its size says little. This chain uses TRBV29-1 with TRBJ1-2; TRBD1 might be the D (5 bases). The CDR3 runs 14 residues. V was pared by 6 bases and J by 3 bases, with 17 bases between. Germline values: CDR1 SQVTM, CDR2 ANQGSEA. This chain's CDR3 is CSVQPQGQDYGYTF. CDR3 bases: TGCAGCGTACAACCTCAAGGACAAGACTATGGCTACACCTTC.

Relative to its sample, this clonotype is large (0.1 to 1%). This beta chain lies outside the target of a library built for alpha chains; its clone size means little. The chain's CDR3 is CASSLDGLSYEQYF. The CDR3 bases are TGTGCCAGCAGCTTAGATGGTCTCTCCTACGAGCAGTACTTC. V gene TRBV7-2 combines with J gene TRBJ2-7; unclear D gene. The V gene's germline CDR1 is SGHTA and CDR2 FQGNSA. V was shortened by 1 base and J by 0 bases, with 7 bases between the two germline ends. The CDR3 spans 14 residues.

Within the sample, this clonotype is large. Being off target in a library aimed at alpha chains, this beta chain has a size of little meaning. The chain joins TRBV20-1 to TRBJ2-1; D call uncertain. Germline V gene lookup returns CDR1 DFQATT and CDR2 SNEGSKA (reference sequence). V was shortened by 0 bases and J by 7 bases, with 16 bases between the two germline ends. The CDR3 totals 15 residues. The DNA of the CDR3 is TGCAGTGCTAGAGAGTCAAGGACCCTCACAAATGAGCAGTTCTTC. This codes for CSARESRTLTNEQFF.

Within the sample, this clonotype is medium-sized. The library was designed around alpha chains, so this beta chain is a stray read whose abundance carries little weight. V usage is TRBV6-6 and J usage is TRBJ2-1; 7 nucleotides align to TRBD2. Per germline, CDR1 MNHNY and CDR2 SVGAGI (reference sequence). V lost 6 bases and J lost 6; bases outside the gene matches: 14. The CDR3 has 16 residues. CDR3 in amino acids: CASRIWSSGTVNEQFF. The CDR3 DNA reads as TGTGCCAGCAGAATATGGTCTAGCGGCACGGTCAATGAGCAGTTCTTC.

This clonotype is termed large. Found in a library prepared for alpha chains, this beta chain is an off-target read, and its abundance has little meaning. The chain couples TRBV5-1 to TRBJ2-5, with TRBD1 identical over 7 bases. The J segment lost 2 bases and the V segment lost 1 base, leaving 5 bases of the junction unmatched. This CDR3 contains 15 residues. The germline gives CDR1 SGHRS, CDR2 YFSETQ. The DNA for the CDR3 is TGCGCCAGCAGCTTGAGCCGACAGGGTCAAGAGACCCAGTACTTC. Translation gives CASSLSRQGQETQYF.

This clonotype is medium-sized. Found in a library prepared for alpha chains, this beta chain is an off-target read, and its abundance has little meaning. The chain recombines TRBV20-1 with TRBJ2-3, with D tentatively TRBD1 or TRBD2 (5 bases each). Trimming took off 5 bases at V and 0 bases at J, with 9 bases between the two ends. CDR3 length: 13 amino acids. The germline V gene has CDR1 DFQATT and CDR2 SNEGSKA (reference sequence). This CDR3 reads CSAWGRSTDTQYF. DNA for the CDR3: TGCAGTGCTTGGGGACGTAGCACAGATACGCAGTATTTT.

This clonotype is labeled large. A library prepared for alpha chains yielded this beta chain as an off-target read; its size is of little meaning. This chain links TRBV4-1 with TRBJ1-2, with 7 bases identical to TRBD1. Germline loops: CDR1 MGHRA, CDR2 YSYEKL. CDR3 length equals 15 residues. V dropped 0 bases and J dropped 7; count of bases not matched to a gene: 8. CDR3 DNA sequence: TGCGCCAGCAGCCAAGACCCCCAGGGGGATGGTGGCTACACCTTC. Translated, it gives CASSQDPQGDGGYTF.

This clonotype showed up many times. A library prepared for alpha chains yielded this beta chain as an off-target read; its size is of little meaning. The gene calls are TRBV19 and TRBJ2-1; the match to TRBD1 covers 9 bases. The trim removed 4 bases at V and 7 bases at J, leaving 11 bases unmatched. The CDR3 consists of 16 residues. Germline V gene lookup returns CDR1 LNHDA and CDR2 SQIVND (reference sequence). CDR3 in amino acids: CASSTPGQGTSNEQFF. CDR3 nucleotides: TGTGCCAGTAGTACCCCGGGACAGGGCACTTCGAATGAGCAGTTCTTC.

By sample share, this clonotype is medium-sized. Within a library made for alpha chains, this beta chain is off target, and its count is uninformative. V usage is TRBV7-2 and J usage is TRBJ2-7; D may match TRBD1 or TRBD2 (5 bases each). V lost 7 bases to trimming and J lost 0 bases, with 19 bases between them. CDR3 size: 16 residues. Germline V gene sequence: CDR1 SGHTA, CDR2 FQGNSA. The CDR3 loop is CASNPRGARSSYEQYF. CDR3 bases: TGTGCCAGCAACCCGAGAGGGGCGAGGAGCTCCTACGAGCAGTACTTC. The full variable domain, completed using reference TRBV7-2 and TRBJ2-7, is GAGVSQSPSNKVTEKGKDVELRCDPISGHTALYWYRQSLGQGLEFLIYFQGNSAPDKSGLPSDRFSAERTGGSVSTLTIQRTQQEDSAVYLCASNPRGARSSYEQYFGPGTRLTVT.

This clonotype counts as medium-sized. A library prepared for alpha chains yielded this beta chain as an off-target read; its size is of little meaning. This chain links TRBV7-9 with TRBJ2-3, with 8 bases matching TRBD2. The V gene end was trimmed by 2 bases and the J gene end by 0 bases; junction bases not matched to a gene: 4. Germline CDR1 and CDR2: SEHNR and FQNEAQ (reference sequence). The length of the CDR3 is 16 residues. CDR3 in amino acids: CASSLTAGASTDTQYF. DNA for the CDR3: TGTGCCAGCAGCTTAACAGCGGGAGCTAGCACAGATACGCAGTATTTT.

For this clonotype: This beta chain lies outside the target of a library built for alpha chains; its clone size means little. The chain couples TRBV6-2 or TRBV6-3 to TRBJ1-5; TRBD1 might be the D (5 bases). CDR1 is MNHEY, CDR2 SVGEGT, per germline. The CDR3 totals 13 residues. The V end lost 2 bases, the J end lost 7 bases, and 9 bases lay between the germline ends. In DNA form, the CDR3 reads TGTGCCAGCAGTTACAGGGGCGGACAGCCCCAGCATTTT. It codes for CASSYRGGQPQHF.

This clonotype is judged medium-sized. Since it is a stray read in a library aimed at alpha chains, this beta chain has a size that is not meaningful. The chain uses TRBV5-1 and TRBJ2-1; TRBD2 is a possible D gene (6 bases). With 5 bases removed from V and 2 bases from J, the gap between germline ends came to 17 bases. This CDR3 comprises 16 residues. Germline V gene lookup returns CDR1 SGHRS and CDR2 YFSETQ. For the CDR3, the DNA is TGCGCCAGCAGTTACTCGGGAGTCCTGACCTACAATGAGCAGTTCTTC. Residues: CASSYSGVLTYNEQFF. Drawing the rest from reference TRBV5-1 and TRBJ2-1, the complete variable domain is KAGVTQTPRYLIKTRGQQVTLSCSPISGHRSVSWYQQTPGQGLQFLFEYFSETQRNKGNFPGRFSGRQFSNSRSEMNVSTLELGDSALYLCASSYSGVLTYNEQFFGPGTRLTVL.

Judged by abundance, this clonotype is large. This beta chain appears as a stray read in a library generated for alpha chains; its size is not informative. This sequence joins TRBV5-6 and TRBJ2-1, with D maybe TRBD1 (7 bases). The V and J ends lost 1 base and 8 bases respectively, with 19 bases between them. Germline values: CDR1 SGHDT, CDR2 YYEEEE. The length of the CDR3 is 16 residues. Here the CDR3 reads CASSLLDRRVMDEQFF. The CDR3 DNA is TGTGCCAGCAGCTTGTTGGACAGGAGGGTGATGGATGAGCAGTTCTTC.

As to this clonotype: Found in a library prepared for alpha chains, this beta chain is an off-target read, and its abundance has little meaning. The V and J genes are TRBV5-6 and TRBJ2-2; D is unresolved. CDR1 is SGHDT, CDR2 YYEEEE, per germline. Trimming cost V 4 bases and J 5 bases, with 9 bases left between them. This CDR3 is 13 amino acids long. This CDR3 is CASSPDKTGELFF. The CDR3 coding sequence is TGTGCCAGCAGCCCTGATAAGACCGGGGAGCTGTTTTTT.

By proportion, this clonotype is medium-sized (0.01 to 0.1%). With the library built for alpha chains, this beta chain is off target and its frequency is not meaningful. The chain combines TRBV4-2 with TRBJ2-5, with 10 bases lining up with TRBD2. The germline V gene has CDR1 LGHNA and CDR2 YNFKEQ. The CDR3 consists of 18 residues. With 0 bases clipped from V and 4 bases from J, the junction kept 11 bases outside the gene matches. The CDR3 DNA sequence: TGTGCCAGCAGCCAAGATTCCGCAGCGGGGGGGCCGTTAGAGACCCAGTACTTC. Protein sequence: CASSQDSAAGGPLETQYF.

At least ten counts were recorded for this clonotype. A library made for alpha chains picked up this beta chain off target, so its size means little. V gene TRBV5-1 combines with J gene TRBJ2-2, with D perhaps matching TRBD1 (6 bases). CDR3 length equals 17 residues. Trimming stripped 2 bases from V and 6 bases from J, with 20 bases between. CDR1 is SGHRS, CDR2 YFSETQ, per germline. CDR3: CASSLDTGLRGAGELFF. CDR3 coding DNA: TGCGCCAGCAGCTTAGACACAGGGCTCAGAGGGGCCGGGGAGCTGTTTTTT.

Only a few counts were recorded for this clonotype. Because this beta chain is a stray read in a library intended to capture alpha chains, its abundance should not be given much weight. The V call is TRBV4-3, the J call TRBJ2-1, with TRBD1 matching 8 bases. The V and J ends lost 0 bases and 6 bases, in that order; junction bases with no gene match: 10. The CDR3 totals 17 residues. CDR1 is LGHNA and CDR2 is YSLEER in the germline V gene. The CDR3 loop reads CASSQEVLRTGSNEQFF. DNA for the CDR3: TGCGCCAGCAGCCAAGAGGTTCTCCGGACAGGGTCCAATGAGCAGTTCTTC.

By sample share, this clonotype is medium-sized (0.01 to 0.1%). Because this beta chain is a stray read in a library intended to capture alpha chains, its abundance should not be given much weight. The chain links TRBV4-1 to TRBJ2-3, with D hard to call. Per germline, CDR1 MGHRA and CDR2 YSYEKL. V was pared by 0 bases and J by 3 bases, with 4 bases between. CDR3 length: 13 amino acids. The CDR3 DNA follows: TGCGCCAGCAGCCAAGATCTTACAGATACGCAGTATTTT. Its translation is CASSQDLTDTQYF.